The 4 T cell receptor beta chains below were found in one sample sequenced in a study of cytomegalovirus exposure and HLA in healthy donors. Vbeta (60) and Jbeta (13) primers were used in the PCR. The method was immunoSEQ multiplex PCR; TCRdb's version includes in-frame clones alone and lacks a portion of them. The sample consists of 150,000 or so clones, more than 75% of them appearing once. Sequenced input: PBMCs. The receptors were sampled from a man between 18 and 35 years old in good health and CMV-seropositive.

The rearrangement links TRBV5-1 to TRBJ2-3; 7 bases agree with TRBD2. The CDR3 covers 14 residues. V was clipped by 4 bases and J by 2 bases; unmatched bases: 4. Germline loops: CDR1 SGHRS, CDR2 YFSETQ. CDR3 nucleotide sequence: TGCGCCAGCAGCCTGGGGACTAACACAGATACGCAGTATTTT. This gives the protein CASSLGTNTDTQYF.

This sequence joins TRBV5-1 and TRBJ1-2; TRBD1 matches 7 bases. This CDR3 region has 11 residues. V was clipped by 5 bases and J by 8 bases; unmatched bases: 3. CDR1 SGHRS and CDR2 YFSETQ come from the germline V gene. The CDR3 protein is CASSLGGGYTF. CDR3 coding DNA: TGCGCCAGCAGTTTAGGGGGCGGCTACACCTTC.

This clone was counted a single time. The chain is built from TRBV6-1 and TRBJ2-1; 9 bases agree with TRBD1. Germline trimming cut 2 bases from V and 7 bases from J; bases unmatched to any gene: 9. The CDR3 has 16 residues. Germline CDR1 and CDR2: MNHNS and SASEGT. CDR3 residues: CASSESGTGLMNEQFF. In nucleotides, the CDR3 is TGTGCCAGCAGTGAATCCGGGACAGGGTTAATGAATGAGCAGTTCTTC.

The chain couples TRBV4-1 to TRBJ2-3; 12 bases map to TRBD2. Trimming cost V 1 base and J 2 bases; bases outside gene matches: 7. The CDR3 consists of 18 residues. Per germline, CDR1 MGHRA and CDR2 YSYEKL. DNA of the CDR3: TGCGCCAGCAGCCAAGTTGTGCTAGCGGGGGGGCCCACAGATACGCAGTATTTT. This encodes CASSQVVLAGGPTDTQYF.